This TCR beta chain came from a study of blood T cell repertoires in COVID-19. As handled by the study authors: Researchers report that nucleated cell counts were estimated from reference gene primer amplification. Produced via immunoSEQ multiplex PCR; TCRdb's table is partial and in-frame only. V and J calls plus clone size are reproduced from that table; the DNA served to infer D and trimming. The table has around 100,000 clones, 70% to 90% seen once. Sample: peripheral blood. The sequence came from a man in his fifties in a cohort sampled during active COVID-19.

CDR3 amino acids: CASSLVAAGGFSSGELFF. CDR3 coding DNA: TGTGCCAGCAGCTTAGTGGCAGCGGGGGGGTTTAGCTCCGGGGAGCTGTTTTTT. The chain recombines TRBV7-2 with TRBJ2-2; 10 nucleotides line up with TRBD2. Germline lookup yields CDR1 SGHTA and CDR2 FQGNSA. This CDR3 contains 18 residues. With V trimmed by 1 base and J by 6 bases, 11 bases remained unmatched.